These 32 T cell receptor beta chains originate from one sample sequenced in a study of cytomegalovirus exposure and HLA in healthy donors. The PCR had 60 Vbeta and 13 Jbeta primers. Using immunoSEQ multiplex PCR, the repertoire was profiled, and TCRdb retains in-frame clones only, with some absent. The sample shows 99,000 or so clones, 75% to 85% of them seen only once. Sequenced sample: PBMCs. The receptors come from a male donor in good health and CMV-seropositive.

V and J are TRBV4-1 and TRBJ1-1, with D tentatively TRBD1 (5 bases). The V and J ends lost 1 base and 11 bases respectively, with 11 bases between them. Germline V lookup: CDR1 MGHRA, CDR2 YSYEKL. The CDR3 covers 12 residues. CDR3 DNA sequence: TGCGCCAGCAGCCAAGTCAGGGTAGGTGCTTTCTTT. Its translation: CASSQVRVGAFF.

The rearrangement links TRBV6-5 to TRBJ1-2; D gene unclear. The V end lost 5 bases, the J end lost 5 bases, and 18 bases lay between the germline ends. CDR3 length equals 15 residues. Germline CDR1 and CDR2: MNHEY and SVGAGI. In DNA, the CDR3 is TGTGCCAGCAGTCTCTCCCTGGAGGCGACGTATGGCTACACCTTC. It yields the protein CASSLSLEATYGYTF.

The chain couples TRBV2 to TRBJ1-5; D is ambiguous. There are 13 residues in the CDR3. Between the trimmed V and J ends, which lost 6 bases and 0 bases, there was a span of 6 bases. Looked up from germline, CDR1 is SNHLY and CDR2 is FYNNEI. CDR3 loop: CASSLDSNQPQHF. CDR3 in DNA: TGTGCCAGCAGCTTAGATAGCAATCAGCCCCAGCATTTT.

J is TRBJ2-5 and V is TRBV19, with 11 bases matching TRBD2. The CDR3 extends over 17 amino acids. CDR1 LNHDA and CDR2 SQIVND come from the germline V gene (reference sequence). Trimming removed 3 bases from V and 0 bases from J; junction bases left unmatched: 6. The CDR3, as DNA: TGTGCCAGTAGTATTGGTCTAGCGGGGGGCTACCAAGAGACCCAGTACTTC. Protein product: CASSIGLAGGYQETQYF.

The CDR3 region is CASSIGGTGGAFF. DNA of the CDR3: TGTGCCAGTAGTATAGGAGGGACAGGGGGAGCTTTCTTT. The chain links TRBV19 to TRBJ1-1, with TRBD1 identical over 11 bases. CDR3 length equals 13 residues. The germline gives CDR1 LNHDA, CDR2 SQIVND (reference sequence). J gave up 10 bases and V 1 base, and 2 bases lay outside the gene matches.

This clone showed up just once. CDR3 bases: TGTGCCAGCAGCTCAGGGGGCCGTAATGAAAAACTGTTTTTT. It specifies CASSSGGRNEKLFF. The V and J genes are TRBV6-5 and TRBJ1-4; 8 nucleotides agree with TRBD1. The CDR3 covers 14 residues. CDR1 MNHEY and CDR2 SVGAGI come from the germline V gene. Unmatched junction bases numbered 4, after V lost 6 bases and J lost 4 bases.

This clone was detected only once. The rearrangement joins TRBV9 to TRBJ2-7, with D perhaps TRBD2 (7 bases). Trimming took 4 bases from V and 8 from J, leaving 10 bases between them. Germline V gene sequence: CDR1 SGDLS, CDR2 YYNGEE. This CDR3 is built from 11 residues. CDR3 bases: TGTGCCAGCAGCCCGGGGGGCAAGCAGTACTTC. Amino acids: CASSPGGKQYF.

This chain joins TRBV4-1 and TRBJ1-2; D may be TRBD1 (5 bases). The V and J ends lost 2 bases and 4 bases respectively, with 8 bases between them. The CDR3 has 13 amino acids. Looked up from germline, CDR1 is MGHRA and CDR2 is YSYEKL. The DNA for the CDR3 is TGCGCCAGCAGCCAACCCGACAGCTATGGCTACACCTTC. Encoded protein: CASSQPDSYGYTF.

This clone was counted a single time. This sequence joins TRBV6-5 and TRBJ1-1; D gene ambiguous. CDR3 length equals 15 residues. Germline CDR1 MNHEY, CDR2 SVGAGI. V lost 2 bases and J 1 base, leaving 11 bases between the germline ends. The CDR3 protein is CASSYAREWNTEAFF. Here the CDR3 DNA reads TGTGCCAGCAGTTACGCGAGGGAGTGGAACACTGAAGCTTTCTTT.

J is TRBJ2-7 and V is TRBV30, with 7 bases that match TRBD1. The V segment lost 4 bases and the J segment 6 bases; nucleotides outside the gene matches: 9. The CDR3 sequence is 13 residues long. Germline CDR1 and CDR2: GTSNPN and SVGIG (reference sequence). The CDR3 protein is CAWTAGGVREQYF. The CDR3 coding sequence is TGTGCCTGGACGGCAGGGGGAGTACGCGAGCAGTACTTC.

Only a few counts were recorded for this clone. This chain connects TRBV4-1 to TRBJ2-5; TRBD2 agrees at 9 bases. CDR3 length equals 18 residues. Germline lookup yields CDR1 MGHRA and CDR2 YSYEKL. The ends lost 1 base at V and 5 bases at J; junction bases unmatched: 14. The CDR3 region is CASSQAYASGTSFETQYF. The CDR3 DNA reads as TGCGCCAGCAGCCAAGCTTACGCGTCCGGGACTAGCTTTGAGACCCAGTACTTC.

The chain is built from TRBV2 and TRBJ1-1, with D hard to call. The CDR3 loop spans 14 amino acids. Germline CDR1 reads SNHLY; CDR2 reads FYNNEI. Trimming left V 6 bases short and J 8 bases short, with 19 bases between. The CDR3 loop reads CASSHDPRRAEAFF. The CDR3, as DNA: TGTGCCAGCAGCCACGACCCAAGGAGGGCCGAAGCTTTCTTT.

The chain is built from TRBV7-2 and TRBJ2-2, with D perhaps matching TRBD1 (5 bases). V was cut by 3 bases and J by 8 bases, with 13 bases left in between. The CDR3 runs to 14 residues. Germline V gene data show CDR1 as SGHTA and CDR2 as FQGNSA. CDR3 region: CASSFHGATGELFF. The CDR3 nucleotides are TGTGCCAGCAGCTTCCATGGGGCCACTGGGGAGCTGTTTTTT.

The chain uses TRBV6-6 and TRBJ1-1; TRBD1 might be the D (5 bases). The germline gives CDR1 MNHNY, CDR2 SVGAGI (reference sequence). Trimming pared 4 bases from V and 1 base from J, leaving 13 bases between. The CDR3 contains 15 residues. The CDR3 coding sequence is TGTGCCAGCAGTTTCATTCGACAGCCGAACACTGAAGCTTTCTTT. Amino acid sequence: CASSFIRQPNTEAFF.

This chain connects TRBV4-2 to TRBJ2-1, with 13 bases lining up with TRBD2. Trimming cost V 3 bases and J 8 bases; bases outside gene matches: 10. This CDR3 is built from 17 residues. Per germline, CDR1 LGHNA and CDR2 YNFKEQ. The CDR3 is CASSQGALAGGHYEQFF. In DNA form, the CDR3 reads TGTGCCAGCAGCCAGGGTGCACTAGCGGGGGGGCATTATGAGCAGTTCTTC.

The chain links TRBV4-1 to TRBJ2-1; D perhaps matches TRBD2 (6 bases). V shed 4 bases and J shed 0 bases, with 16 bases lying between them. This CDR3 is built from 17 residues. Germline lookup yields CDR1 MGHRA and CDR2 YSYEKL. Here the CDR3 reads CASSPRFGGASYNEQFF. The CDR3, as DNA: TGCGCCAGCAGCCCCCGTTTTGGCGGGGCCTCCTACAATGAGCAGTTCTTC.

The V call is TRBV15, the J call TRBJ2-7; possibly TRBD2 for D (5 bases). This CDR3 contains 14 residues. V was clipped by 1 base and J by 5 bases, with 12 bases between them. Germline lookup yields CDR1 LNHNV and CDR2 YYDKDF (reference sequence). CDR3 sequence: CATSRVVGGDEQYF. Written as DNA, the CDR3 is TGTGCCACCAGCAGAGTAGTAGGAGGAGACGAGCAGTACTTC.

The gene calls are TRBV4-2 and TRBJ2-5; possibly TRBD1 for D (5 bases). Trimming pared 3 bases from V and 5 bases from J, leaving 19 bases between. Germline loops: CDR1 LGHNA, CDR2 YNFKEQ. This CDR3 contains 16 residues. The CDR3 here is CASSQGPVAGRETQYF. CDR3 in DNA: TGTGCCAGCAGCCAGGGGCCCGTGGCAGGGCGCGAGACCCAGTACTTC.

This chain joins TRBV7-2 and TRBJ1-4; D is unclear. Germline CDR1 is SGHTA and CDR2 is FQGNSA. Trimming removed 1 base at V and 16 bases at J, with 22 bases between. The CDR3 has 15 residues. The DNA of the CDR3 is TGTGCCAGCAGCTTAGGGCGGGTACCCCCCTTTGAGCCGTTTTTT. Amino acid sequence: CASSLGRVPPFEPFF.

The CDR3 spells CASSLGRGPSNQPQHF. The CDR3 nucleotides are TGTGCCAGCAGCTTGGGGCGGGGGCCTAGCAATCAGCCCCAGCATTTT. J is TRBJ1-5 and V is TRBV5-8; D possibly corresponds to TRBD1 (6 bases). The CDR3 has 16 amino acids. The V gene's germline CDR1 is SGHTS and CDR2 YDEGEE. The V gene lost 0 bases and the J gene lost 0 bases, with 10 bases spanning the gap.

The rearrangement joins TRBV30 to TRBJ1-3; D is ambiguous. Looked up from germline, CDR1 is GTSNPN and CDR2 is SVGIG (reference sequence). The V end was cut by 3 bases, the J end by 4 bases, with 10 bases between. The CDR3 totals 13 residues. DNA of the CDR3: TGTGCCTGGAGCGGGAGGCAAGGAAACACCATATATTTT. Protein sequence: CAWSGRQGNTIYF.

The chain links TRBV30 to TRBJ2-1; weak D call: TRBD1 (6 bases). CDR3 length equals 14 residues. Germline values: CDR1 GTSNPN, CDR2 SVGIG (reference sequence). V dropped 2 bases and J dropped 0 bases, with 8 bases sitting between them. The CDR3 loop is CAWSTGSSYNEQFF. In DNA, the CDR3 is TGTGCCTGGAGTACAGGGAGCTCCTACAATGAGCAGTTCTTC. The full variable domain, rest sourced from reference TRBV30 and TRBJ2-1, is SQTIHQWPATLVQPVGSPLSLECTVEGTSNPNLYWYRQAAGRGLQLLFYSVGIGQISSEVPQNLSASRPQDRQFILSSKKLLLSDSGFYLCAWSTGSSYNEQFFGPGTRLTVL.

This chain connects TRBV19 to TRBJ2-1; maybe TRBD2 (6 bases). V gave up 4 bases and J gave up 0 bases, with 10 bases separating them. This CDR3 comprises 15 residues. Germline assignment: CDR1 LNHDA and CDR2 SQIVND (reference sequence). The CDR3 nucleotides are TGTGCCAGTAGTACTCTAGCGTACTCCTACAATGAGCAGTTCTTC. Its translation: CASSTLAYSYNEQFF.

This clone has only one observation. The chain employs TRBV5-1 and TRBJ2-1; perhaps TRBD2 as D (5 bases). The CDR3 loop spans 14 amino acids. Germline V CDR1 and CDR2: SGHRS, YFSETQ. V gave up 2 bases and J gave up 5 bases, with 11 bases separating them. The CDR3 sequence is CASSLSGLDNEQFF. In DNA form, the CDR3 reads TGCGCCAGCAGCTTAAGCGGATTGGACAATGAGCAGTTCTTC.

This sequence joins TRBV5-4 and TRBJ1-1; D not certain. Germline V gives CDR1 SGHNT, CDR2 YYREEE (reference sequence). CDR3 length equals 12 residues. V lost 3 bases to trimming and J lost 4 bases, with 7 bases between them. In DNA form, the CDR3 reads TGTGCCAGCAGCTGGGAGTTCACTGAAGCTTTCTTT. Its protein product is CASSWEFTEAFF.

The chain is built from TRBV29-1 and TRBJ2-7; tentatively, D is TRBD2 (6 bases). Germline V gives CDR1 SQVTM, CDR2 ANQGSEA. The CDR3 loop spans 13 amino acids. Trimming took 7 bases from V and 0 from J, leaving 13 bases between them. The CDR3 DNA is TGCAGCGCCACCGGGGGTACCTCCTACGAGCAGTACTTC. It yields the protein CSATGGTSYEQYF.

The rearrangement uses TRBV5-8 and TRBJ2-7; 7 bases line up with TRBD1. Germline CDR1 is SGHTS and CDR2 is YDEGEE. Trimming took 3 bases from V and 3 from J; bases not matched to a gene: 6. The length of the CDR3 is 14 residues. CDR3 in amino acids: CASSSSRGSYEQYF. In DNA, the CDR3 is TGTGCCAGCAGCTCCAGCAGGGGGAGCTACGAGCAGTACTTC.

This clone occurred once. The CDR3 protein is CASSLAGTTYEQYF. CDR3 bases: TGTGCCAGCAGCTTAGCCGGGACAACCTACGAGCAGTACTTC. The rearrangement joins TRBV11-3 to TRBJ2-7; a weak D match, TRBD1 (6 bases). CDR3 length equals 14 residues. Deletions cut 1 base from V and 2 bases from J, with 9 bases between. Germline lookup yields CDR1 SGHNT and CDR2 YENEEA.

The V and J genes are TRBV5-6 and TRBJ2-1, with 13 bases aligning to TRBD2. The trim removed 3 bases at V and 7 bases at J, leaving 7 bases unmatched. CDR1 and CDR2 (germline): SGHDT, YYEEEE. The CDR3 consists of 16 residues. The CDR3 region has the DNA TGTGCCAGCAGCTATCCCGGACTAGCGGGGGTGAATGAGCAGTTCTTC. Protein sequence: CASSYPGLAGVNEQFF.

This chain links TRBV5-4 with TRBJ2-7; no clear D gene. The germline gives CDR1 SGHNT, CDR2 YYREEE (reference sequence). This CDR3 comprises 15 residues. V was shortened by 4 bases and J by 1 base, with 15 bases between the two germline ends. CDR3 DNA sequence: TGTGCCAGCAGCGCGGATCCCGGCTCTTCCTACGAGCAGTACTTC. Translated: CASSADPGSSYEQYF.

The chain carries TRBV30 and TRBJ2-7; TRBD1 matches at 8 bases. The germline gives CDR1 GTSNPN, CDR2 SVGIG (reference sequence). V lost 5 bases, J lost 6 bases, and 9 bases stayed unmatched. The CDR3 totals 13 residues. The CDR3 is CAWASITGGEQYF. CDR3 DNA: TGTGCCTGGGCTTCGATCACAGGGGGCGAGCAGTACTTC.

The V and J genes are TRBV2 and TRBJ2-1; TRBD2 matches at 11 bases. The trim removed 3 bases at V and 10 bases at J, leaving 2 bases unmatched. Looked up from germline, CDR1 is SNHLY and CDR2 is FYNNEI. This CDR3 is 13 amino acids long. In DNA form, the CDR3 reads TGTGCCAGCAGTGAGGTAGCGGGGGGGGAGCAGTTCTTC. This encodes CASSEVAGGEQFF.